This is a list of T cell receptor beta chains from one sample in a study of T cell repertoires in cytomegalovirus infection. From the reads, TCRdb called clonotypes with MiXCR, one entry per CDR3 protein. The table records under 200,000 distinct CDR3 sequences, 8% to 10% of them present only once. Sequenced: PBMCs. These receptors were taken from a human donor in good health (CMV status not recorded). Some clones in this sample may be carry-over from other donors' samples. Both conserved end residues are part of each CDR3. Fields, in order: D gene, V gene, J gene, clone size, CDR3 DNA, CDR3 protein. A D gene is named only where the DNA matches it firmly. Not every row has a clone size; where given, it reads once, few, many or a size class.

.	TRBV2	TRBJ2-3	few	TGTGCCAGCAGCATGGACCCGAATACGCAGTATTTT	CASSMDPNTQYF
.	TRBV7-8	TRBJ2-5	many	TGTGCCAGCAGCTTATACCTAGTAGGGGGAGTTGGGGAGACCCAGTACTTC	CASSLYLVGGVGETQYF
.	TRBV28	TRBJ1-2	.	TGTGCCAGCAGTTATATTGGGTTGAAGGGCTACACCTTC	CASSYIGLKGYTF
.	TRBV30	TRBJ2-1	.	TGTGCCTGGAGTGTACAGTCGGGCCTGGGGAATGAGCAGTTCTTC	CAWSVQSGLGNEQFF
TRBD1	TRBV28	TRBJ1-1	many	TGTGCCAGCAGTTTTCCCGGGACAGGGATCACTGAAGCTTTCTTT	CASSFPGTGITEAFF
TRBD2	TRBV7-3	TRBJ2-5	many	TGTGCCAGCAGTTGGCTAGCGGGAGAGACCCAGTACTTC	CASSWLAGETQYF
TRBD1	TRBV19	TRBJ1-5	.	TGTGCCGGAGGGACAGGGAATCAGCCCCAGCATTTT	CAGGTGNQPQHF
.	TRBV27	TRBJ2-1	many	TGTGCCAGCAGTTTTAATGCGGGCAGCTACAATGAGCAGTTCTTC	CASSFNAGSYNEQFF
.	TRBV7-8	TRBJ2-5	many	TGTGCCAGCAGCTTAGTCGGTATTGAGGCAGAGACCCAGTACTTC	CASSLVGIEAETQYF
.	TRBV11-1	TRBJ1-1	.	TGTGCCAGCAGCTCCCGGGCTTCGAACACTGAAGCTTTCTTT	CASSSRASNTEAFF
.	TRBV6-6	TRBJ1-3	many	TGTGCCAGCAGGACTTACGGAAACACCATATATTTT	CASRTYGNTIYF
TRBD1	TRBV28	TRBJ2-7	few	TGTGCCAGTACTTTTCGCTGGGGACAGGGCGAACCCTACGAGCAGTACTTC	CASTFRWGQGEPYEQYF
.	TRBV20-1	TRBJ1-4	.	TGCAGTGGTGGCCAGGGAGGTGAAAAACTGTTTTTT	CSGGQGGEKLFF
TRBD1	TRBV28	TRBJ1-5	many	TGTGCCAGCAGACGACAGGGGCTTTATCAGCCCCAGCATTTT	CASRRQGLYQPQHF
TRBD2	TRBV6-1	TRBJ2-7	many	TGTGCCAGCAGTATAGCGGGAGGAGCGGGGGAGCAGTACTTC	CASSIAGGAGEQYF
TRBD1	TRBV5-1	TRBJ1-2	few	TGCGCCAGCAGCTCTATAGGGACAGGGGATGGAGACTATGGCTACACCTTC	CASSSIGTGDGDYGYTF
TRBD1	TRBV29-1	TRBJ2-7	.	TGCAGCGTTCGTCCGGGACAGGGGTCCTACGAGCAGTACTTC	CSVRPGQGSYEQYF
.	TRBV12-3/TRBV12-4	TRBJ1-1	many	TGTGCCAGCAGTTTACTGGTCCTGAACACTGAAGCTTTCTTT	CASSLLVLNTEAFF
.	TRBV12-3/TRBV12-4	TRBJ1-5	.	TGTGCCAGCAGTCGATCGGGGGGTTTAGGCAATCAGCCCCAGCATTTT	CASSRSGGLGNQPQHF
TRBD1	TRBV12-3/TRBV12-4	TRBJ1-5	many	TGTGCCAGCAGCACGGACAGGGGATGGAATCAGCCCCAGCATTTT	CASSTDRGWNQPQHF